This T cell receptor beta chain was profiled in a study of T-cell memory formation after mild COVID-19. The V end lost 5 bases, the J end lost 4 bases, and 15 bases lay between the germline ends. CDR3 length equals 14 residues. TCRdb redid the calling of the 5' RACE reads with MiXCR, one entry per CDR3 protein. The sample contains 400,000 to 550,000 distinct CDR3 sequences, around 27% of which appear only once. Sequencing was carried out using PBMCs or a T cell subset sorted from them (not recorded which). The V gene is TRBV12-3 or TRBV12-4, the J gene TRBJ2-7; unclear D gene. The clonotype was recovered from an adult woman who had mild COVID-19 (a few samples of this study predate the infection). Cell type and time point are not known. The CDR3 sequence: CASSPAQHLYEQYF. Written as DNA, the CDR3 is TGTGCCAGCAGTCCTGCCCAACATCTATACGAGCAGTACTTC.